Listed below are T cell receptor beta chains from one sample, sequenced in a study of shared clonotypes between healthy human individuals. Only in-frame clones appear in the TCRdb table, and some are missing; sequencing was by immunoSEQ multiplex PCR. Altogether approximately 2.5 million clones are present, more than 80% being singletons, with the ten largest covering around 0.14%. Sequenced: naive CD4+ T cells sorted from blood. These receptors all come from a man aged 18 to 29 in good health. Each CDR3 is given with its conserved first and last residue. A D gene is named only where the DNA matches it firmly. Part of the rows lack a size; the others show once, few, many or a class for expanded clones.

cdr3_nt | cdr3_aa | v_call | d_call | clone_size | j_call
TGCGCCAGCAGCGCCCGCCCGGTAGGACAGGGGAACACCGGGGAGCTGTTTTTT | CASSARPVGQGNTGELFF | TRBV5-1 | TRBD1 | - | TRBJ2-2
TGTGCCAGCAGCTTAGGACAGGGAGTCTTCCAGCCCCAGCATTTT | CASSLGQGVFQPQHF | TRBV11-2 | TRBD1 | few | TRBJ1-5
TGTGCCAGCAGCCAGGGACAGCCGAACACTGAAGCTTTCTTT | CASSQGQPNTEAFF | TRBV5-6 | TRBD1 | - | TRBJ1-1
TGTGCCAGCTCACCAGGCATCCAAGAGACCCAGTACTTC | CASSPGIQETQYF | TRBV18 | - | - | TRBJ2-5
TGCACCAGCAGCCAATTTGTAGGTCGTTCGAACGAGCAGTACTTC | CTSSQFVGRSNEQYF | TRBV1 | - | - | TRBJ2-7
TGTGCCAGCAGCTCTAGACAGGGTCGGAACACTGAAGCTTTCTTT | CASSSRQGRNTEAFF | TRBV7-9 | TRBD1 | - | TRBJ1-1
TGTGCCAGCAGCCACAACCTGAACACTGAAGCTTTCTTT | CASSHNLNTEAFF | TRBV11-3 | - | - | TRBJ1-1
TGTGCCAGCAGTTTATTTAGGGCAGACAACTATGGCTACACCTTC | CASSLFRADNYGYTF | TRBV27 | - | - | TRBJ1-2
TGTGCCAGTAGTAAAGGGGGGGGTCGTCTTTTGAACACTGAAGCTTTCTTT | CASSKGGGRLLNTEAFF | TRBV19 | - | - | TRBJ1-1
TGTGCCAGCAGCTTACTAGATAGCGGGGTGATCTCCTACGAGCAGTACTTC | CASSLLDSGVISYEQYF | TRBV5-4 | TRBD2 | - | TRBJ2-7
TGCGCCAGCAGCTTGGGGGCCGACAGGGACGAGCAGTACTTC | CASSLGADRDEQYF | TRBV5-1 | TRBD1 | - | TRBJ2-7
TGTGCCAGTAGTATAACCGGGATTGTTCTAAACACCATATATTTT | CASSITGIVLNTIYF | TRBV19 | - | once | TRBJ1-3
TGCGCCAGCAGTGATCCGGGTAACTCTGGAAACACCATATATTTT | CASSDPGNSGNTIYF | TRBV5-1 | - | - | TRBJ1-3
TGTGCCAGCAGCCTTACCGGGACAGGAGATTCACCCCTCCACTTT | CASSLTGTGDSPLHF | TRBV6-1 | TRBD1 | - | TRBJ1-6
TGTGCCGCCCAAGGTATGGCGAACACTGAAGCTTTCTTT | CAAQGMANTEAFF | TRBV7-9 | - | few | TRBJ1-1
TGTGCCAGTAACCCCAGGGTCCCGAACACTGAAGCTTTCTTT | CASNPRVPNTEAFF | TRBV19 | - | - | TRBJ1-1
TGTGCCGCCGGGAAACACCCTAGCGTCAAAGAGACCCAGTACTTC | CAAGKHPSVKETQYF | TRBV6-5 | - | - | TRBJ2-5
TGTGCCAGCAGCTTTGCCCCGACAGGTGGCTATGGCTACACCTTC | CASSFAPTGGYGYTF | TRBV7-6 | - | - | TRBJ1-2
TGTGCCATCACTCAGGACAGTATGAACACTGAAGCTTTCTTT | CAITQDSMNTEAFF | TRBV10-3 | - | - | TRBJ1-1
TGTGCCAGCAGCTTAATCCGACAGGGAGCCTATGGCTACACCTTC | CASSLIRQGAYGYTF | TRBV7-2 | TRBD1 | - | TRBJ1-2
TGTGCCAGCAGTAGACTAGGGACCCGATACGAGCAGTACTTC | CASSRLGTRYEQYF | TRBV6-5 | - | - | TRBJ2-7
TGTGCCACCAGCAGGGGTACAGGGGGAAACATTCAGTACTTC | CATSRGTGGNIQYF | TRBV15 | TRBD1 | - | TRBJ2-4
TGCGCCAGCAGCCATGGACGGTGGGATGAAGCTTTCTTT | CASSHGRWDEAFF | TRBV4-1 | - | - | TRBJ1-1
TGTGCCAGCAGGGCGGGGGGCCAATCACCCCTCCACTTT | CASRAGGQSPLHF | TRBV2 | - | once | TRBJ1-6
TGTGCCAGCAGTGGGACAGGGGTCTACGAGCAGTACTTC | CASSGTGVYEQYF | TRBV6-1 | TRBD1 | - | TRBJ2-7
TGTGCCTGGAGTTTGTTCCCCTACGAGCAGTACTTC | CAWSLFPYEQYF | TRBV30 | - | - | TRBJ2-7
TGCGCCAGCAGCTTGGCGTCAGGGTCGCTTCCTAACTATGGCTACACCTTC | CASSLASGSLPNYGYTF | TRBV5-1 | - | - | TRBJ1-2
TGTGCCTGGGCCACAGGGACCAATCAGCCCCAGCATTTT | CAWATGTNQPQHF | TRBV30 | - | - | TRBJ1-5
TGTGCCTGGAGTGGGCAGGACTATTCACCCCTCCACTTT | CAWSGQDYSPLHF | TRBV30 | - | - | TRBJ1-6
TGCGCCAGCAGCCAAGGGGGCATCGGCACTGAAGCTTTCTTT | CASSQGGIGTEAFF | TRBV5-1 | TRBD1 | - | TRBJ1-1
TGCGCCAGCATGCCCAGAGGGGCGAGCAATCAGCCCCAGCATTTT | CASMPRGASNQPQHF | TRBV23-1 | - | - | TRBJ1-5
TGCGCCAGCAGCTTGACCAATAGCGGGAGAGGGGAGACCCAGTACTTC | CASSLTNSGRGETQYF | TRBV5-1 | TRBD2 | - | TRBJ2-5
TGTGCCAGTAGTTCTAGCGCATACAATGAGCAGTTCTTC | CASSSSAYNEQFF | TRBV19 | - | - | TRBJ2-1
TGCGCCAGCAGCCAACTAGGGGTGAGCACAGATACGCAGTATTTT | CASSQLGVSTDTQYF | TRBV5-1 | - | - | TRBJ2-3
TGTGCCAGTAGTATCTCTAAGGCGGATACGCAGTATTTT | CASSISKADTQYF | TRBV19 | - | - | TRBJ2-3
TGTGCCAGCAGCTTAGAATCAGGGGTGGGGGACGGGACCCAGTACTTC | CASSLESGVGDGTQYF | TRBV7-2 | - | - | TRBJ2-5